The rows below give T cell receptor beta chains drawn from one sample of a study of blood T cell repertoires in COVID-19. The table came from immunoSEQ multiplex PCR; TCRdb's copy has only in-frame clones and leaves some out. The table lists about 320,000 clones, 83% of them singletons, with about 1.2% in the top ten. Material for sequencing was peripheral blood. The receptors here all came from a woman aged 50 to 60 with acute or convalescent COVID-19. The CDR3 runs from the conserved cysteine through the conserved F or W. The D gene is left open where the match is weak.

TRBJ1-2 NA TRBV6-4 CASINRTSLPLNYGYTF TGTGCCAGCATTAACAGGACATCCCTCCCGCTTAACTATGGCTACACCTTC
TRBJ1-3 NA TRBV5-6 CASSPRGGSAGNTIYF TGTGCCAGCAGCCCTCGAGGCGGATCAGCTGGAAACACCATATATTTT
TRBJ2-5 TRBD1 TRBV3-1/TRBV3-2 CASSDRGREKTQYF TGTGCCAGCAGCGACAGGGGGCGGGAAAAGACCCAGTACTTC
TRBJ1-2 NA TRBV2 CASKDRVYGYTF TGTGCCAGCAAAGACAGAGTCTATGGCTACACCTTC
TRBJ2-6 NA TRBV7-9 CASSSSRLHSGANVLTF TGTGCCAGCAGCTCATCCCGACTCCACTCTGGGGCCAACGTCCTGACTTTC
TRBJ2-7 TRBD2 TRBV5-1 CASSLMASGSGQYF TGCGCCAGCAGCTTGATGGCTAGCGGGAGCGGGCAGTACTTC
TRBJ2-2 TRBD1 TRBV5-8 CASSLGDRASGELFF TGTGCCAGCAGCTTGGGGGACAGGGCGAGCGGGGAGCTGTTTTTT
TRBJ1-6 TRBD1 TRBV5-1 CASSLGGTGWGSPLHF TGCGCCAGCAGCTTGGGAGGGACAGGGTGGGGATCACCCCTCCACTTT
TRBJ2-1 NA TRBV4-2 CASSQEGFLDEQFF TGTGCCAGCAGCCAAGAGGGCTTTCTGGATGAGCAGTTCTTC
TRBJ1-6 TRBD1 TRBV7-9 CASSPGQHNSPLHF TGTGCCAGCAGTCCGGGACAGCATAATTCACCCCTCCACTTT